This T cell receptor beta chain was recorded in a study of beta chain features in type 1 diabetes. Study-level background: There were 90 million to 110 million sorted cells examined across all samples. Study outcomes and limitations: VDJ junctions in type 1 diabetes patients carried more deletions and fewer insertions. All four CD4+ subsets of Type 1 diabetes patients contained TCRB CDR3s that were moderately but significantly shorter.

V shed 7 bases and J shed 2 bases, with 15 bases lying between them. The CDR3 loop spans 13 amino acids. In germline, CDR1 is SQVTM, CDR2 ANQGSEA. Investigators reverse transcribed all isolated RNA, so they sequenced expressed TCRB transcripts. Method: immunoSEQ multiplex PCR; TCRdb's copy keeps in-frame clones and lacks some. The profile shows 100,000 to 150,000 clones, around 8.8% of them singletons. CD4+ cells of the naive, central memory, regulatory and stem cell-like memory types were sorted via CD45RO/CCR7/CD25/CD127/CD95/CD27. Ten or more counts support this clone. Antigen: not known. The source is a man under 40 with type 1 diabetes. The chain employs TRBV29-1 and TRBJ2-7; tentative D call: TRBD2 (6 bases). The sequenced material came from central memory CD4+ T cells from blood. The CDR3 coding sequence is TGCAGCGCTTCACTAGCAAGCCCCTACGAGCAGTACTTC. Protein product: CSASLASPYEQYF.